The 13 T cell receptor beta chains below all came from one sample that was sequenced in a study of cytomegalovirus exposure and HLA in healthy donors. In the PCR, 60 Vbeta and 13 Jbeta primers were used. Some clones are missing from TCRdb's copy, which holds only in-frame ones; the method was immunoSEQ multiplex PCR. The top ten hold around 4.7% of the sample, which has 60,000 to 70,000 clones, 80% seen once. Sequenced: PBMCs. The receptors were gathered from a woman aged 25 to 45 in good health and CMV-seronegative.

CDR3 DNA sequence: TGTGCCAGCAGCGACGCAGGGGTTTTCAACTATGGCTACACCTTC. Translation gives CASSDAGVFNYGYTF. The chain links TRBV21-1 to TRBJ1-2; the table's D call of TRBD1 was not tested on the DNA. TRBV21-1 is a recognized pseudogene. CDR3 length: 15 residues.

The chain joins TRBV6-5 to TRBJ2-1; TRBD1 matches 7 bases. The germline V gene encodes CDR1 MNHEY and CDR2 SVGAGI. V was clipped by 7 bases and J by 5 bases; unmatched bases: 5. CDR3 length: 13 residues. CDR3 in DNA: TGTGCCAGCACGGGACAGAAAGACAATGAGCAGTTCTTC. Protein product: CASTGQKDNEQFF.

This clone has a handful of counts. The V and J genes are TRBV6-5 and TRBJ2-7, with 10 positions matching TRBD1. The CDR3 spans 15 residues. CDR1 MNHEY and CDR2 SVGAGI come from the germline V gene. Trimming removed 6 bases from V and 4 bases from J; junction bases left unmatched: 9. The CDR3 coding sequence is TGTGCCAGCAGCCCCCCGGGACAGGGGTTATACGAGCAGTACTTC. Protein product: CASSPPGQGLYEQYF.

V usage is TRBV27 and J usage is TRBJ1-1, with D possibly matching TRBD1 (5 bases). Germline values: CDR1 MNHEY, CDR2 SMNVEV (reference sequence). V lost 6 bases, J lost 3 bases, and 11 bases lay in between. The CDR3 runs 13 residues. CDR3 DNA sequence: TGTGCCAGCAGAGCTCAGGGTTACACTGAAGCTTTCTTT. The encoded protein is CASRAQGYTEAFF.

Here the CDR3 DNA reads TGTGCCAGCAGCTCGTTTACAGCACGCTCCTACGAGCAGTACTTC. It codes for CASSSFTARSYEQYF. The J gene is TRBJ2-7, the V gene TRBV7-2; D not resolved. This CDR3 has 15 residues. V lost 4 bases and J lost 0, with 13 bases in between. CDR1 and CDR2 (germline): SGHTA, FQGNSA.

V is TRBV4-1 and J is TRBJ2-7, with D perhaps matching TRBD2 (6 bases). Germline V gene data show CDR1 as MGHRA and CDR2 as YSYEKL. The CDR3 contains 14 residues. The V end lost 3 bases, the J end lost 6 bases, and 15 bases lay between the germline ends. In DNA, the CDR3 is TGCGCCAGCAGCCAGCCCCGGGGGACTTTCGAGCAGTACTTC. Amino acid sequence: CASSQPRGTFEQYF.

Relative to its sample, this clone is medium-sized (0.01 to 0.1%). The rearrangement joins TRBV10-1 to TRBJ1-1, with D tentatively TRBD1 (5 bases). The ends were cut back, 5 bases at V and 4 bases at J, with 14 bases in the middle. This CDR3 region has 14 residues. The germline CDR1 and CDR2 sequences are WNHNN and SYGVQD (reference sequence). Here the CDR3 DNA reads TGCGCCAGCAGTCCGAAGACAGAGCCCACTGAAGCTTTCTTT. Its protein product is CASSPKTEPTEAFF.

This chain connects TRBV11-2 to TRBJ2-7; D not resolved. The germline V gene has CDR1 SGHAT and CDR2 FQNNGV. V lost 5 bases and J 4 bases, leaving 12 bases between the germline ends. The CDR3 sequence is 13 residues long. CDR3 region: CASSPRSFYEQYF. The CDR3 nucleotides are TGTGCCAGCAGCCCCCGGTCGTTTTACGAGCAGTACTTC.

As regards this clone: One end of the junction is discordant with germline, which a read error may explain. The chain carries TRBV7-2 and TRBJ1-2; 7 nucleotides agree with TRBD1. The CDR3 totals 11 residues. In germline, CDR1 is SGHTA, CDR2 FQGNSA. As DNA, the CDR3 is TGTGCCAGCAGGGCCGGGACAGCCCCGGTCTTC. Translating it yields CASRAGTAPVF.

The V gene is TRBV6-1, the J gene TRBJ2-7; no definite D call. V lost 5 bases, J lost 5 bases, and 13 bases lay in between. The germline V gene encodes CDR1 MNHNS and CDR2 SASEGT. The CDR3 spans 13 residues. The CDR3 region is CASSLWFFNEQYF. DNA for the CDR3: TGTGCCAGCAGTCTATGGTTTTTCAACGAGCAGTACTTC.

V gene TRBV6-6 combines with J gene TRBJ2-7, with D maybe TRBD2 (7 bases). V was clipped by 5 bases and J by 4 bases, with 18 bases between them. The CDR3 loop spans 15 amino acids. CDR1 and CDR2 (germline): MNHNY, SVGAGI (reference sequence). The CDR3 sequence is CASSRQGRGTYEQYF. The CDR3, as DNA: TGTGCCAGCAGTAGGCAAGGGCGGGGGACATACGAGCAGTACTTC.

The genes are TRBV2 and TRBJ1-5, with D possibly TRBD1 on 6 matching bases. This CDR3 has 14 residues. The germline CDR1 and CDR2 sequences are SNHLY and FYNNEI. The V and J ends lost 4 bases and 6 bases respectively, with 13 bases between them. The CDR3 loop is CASSGGPGGQPQHF. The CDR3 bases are TGTGCCAGCAGTGGGGGGCCGGGGGGTCAGCCCCAGCATTTT.

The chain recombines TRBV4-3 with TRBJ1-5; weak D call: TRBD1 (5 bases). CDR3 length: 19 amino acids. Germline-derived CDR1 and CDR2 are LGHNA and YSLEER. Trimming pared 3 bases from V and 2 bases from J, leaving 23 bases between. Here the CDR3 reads CASSQIARQGGEGNQPQHF. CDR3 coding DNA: TGCGCCAGCAGCCAGATAGCCAGGCAGGGAGGTGAGGGCAATCAGCCCCAGCATTTT.